These 17 T cell receptor beta chains originate from one sample sequenced in a study of T cells in Graves' hyperthyroidism and ophthalmopathy. Amplification targeted TCR beta CDR3 regions from RNA transcripts. HTBI primers were used for first-round RT-PCR of the TCR CDR3. Using its own MiXCR run on the multiplex PCR reads, TCRdb lists one record per CDR3 protein. The table lists some 510,000 distinct CDR3 sequences, under 25% of them singletons. Sequencing input: blood. The source is a man between 18 and 35 years old with Graves' hyperthyroidism.

This clonotype was counted once. Given a much more abundant clone one base away, this may be a read error. The V and J genes are TRBV12-3 or TRBV12-4 and TRBJ1-6; the D is unclear. The CDR3 length is 13 residues. This CDR3 is CTSSSRLNSPLHF. As DNA, the CDR3 is TGTACCAGCAGTTCCCGACTGAATTCACCCCTCCACTTT.

This clonotype has ten or more counts. The chain links TRBV7-6 to TRBJ1-1; 7 bases agree with TRBD1. V was pared by 2 bases and J by 7 bases, with 7 bases of the junction left unmatched. The germline V gene encodes CDR1 SGHVS and CDR2 FNYEAQ. The CDR3 has 14 residues. The CDR3 sequence is CASSLTGVPYEAFF. In DNA form, the CDR3 reads TGTGCCAGCAGCTTAACAGGGGTCCCCTATGAAGCTTTCTTT.

This clonotype was seen more than once but under ten times. The V gene is TRBV7-9, the J gene TRBJ2-5; 9 nucleotides match TRBD1. Per the germline V gene, CDR1 is SEHNR and CDR2 is FQNEAQ (reference sequence). V lost 1 base, J lost 3 bases, and 0 bases stayed unmatched. This CDR3 is 14 amino acids long. The CDR3 DNA sequence: TGTGCCAGCAGCTTAGGGGACAGGGAAGAGACCCAGTACTTC. The encoded protein is CASSLGDREETQYF.

This clonotype was detected many times. CDR3 DNA sequence: TGTGCCAGCAGTAGGCAGGGACCGTACACTGAAGCTTTCTTT. This gives the protein CASSRQGPYTEAFF. The chain joins TRBV27 to TRBJ1-1; tentative D call: TRBD1 (5 bases). Germline V gives CDR1 MNHEY, CDR2 SMNVEV (reference sequence). V was cut by 5 bases and J by 3 bases, with 13 bases left in between. The CDR3 has 14 amino acids.

This clonotype was counted at least ten times. V usage is TRBV28 and J usage is TRBJ1-5; perhaps TRBD1 as D (6 bases). This CDR3 comprises 13 residues. V lost 6 bases and J lost 6, with 12 bases in between. Germline assignment: CDR1 MDHEN and CDR2 SYDVKM. The CDR3 coding sequence is TGTGCCAGCAGCGAAGAAGGGGGTCAGCCCCAGCATTTT. Encoded protein: CASSEEGGQPQHF.

This clonotype has only a few counts. The chain's CDR3 is CASSYAGTEANEQYF. In nucleotides, the CDR3 is TGTGCCAGCAGTTACGCCGGGACGGAGGCCAACGAGCAGTACTTC. V and J are TRBV6-2 or TRBV6-3 and TRBJ2-7; D may be TRBD1 or TRBD2 (5 bases each). V shed 2 bases and J shed 5 bases, with 16 bases lying between them. From germline, CDR1 is MNHEY and CDR2 SVGEGT. There are 15 residues in the CDR3.

There are a few counts of this clonotype. The V and J genes are TRBV6-1 and TRBJ2-4; possible D gene TRBD2, 5 bases. There are 12 residues in the CDR3. Germline-derived CDR1 and CDR2 are MNHNS and SASEGT. V lost 9 bases, J lost 4 bases, and 10 bases lay in between. The CDR3: CASSSGKNIQYF. CDR3 in DNA: TGTGCCAGTTCGTCGGGGAAAAACATTCAGTACTTC.

This clonotype was seen repeatedly, ten times or more. J is TRBJ2-5 and V is TRBV12-3 or TRBV12-4, with D maybe TRBD2 (6 bases). Trimming left V 7 bases short and J 7 bases short, with 16 bases between. This CDR3 has 13 amino acids. The CDR3 nucleotides read TGTGCCAGCAAGTTGGCGGGGCCCGGGACCCAGTACTTC. Protein product: CASKLAGPGTQYF.

The chain is built from TRBV5-1 and TRBJ2-7; TRBD2 matches at 7 bases. Trimming at V came to 6 bases and at J to 1 base, leaving 10 bases not matched to a gene. CDR1 is SGHRS and CDR2 is YFSETQ in the germline V gene. The CDR3 is made up of 15 amino acids. CDR3 DNA: TGCGCCAGCACCCTTCTAGCGGCCGGTTCCTACGAGCAGTACTTC. This sequence encodes CASTLLAAGSYEQYF.

The genes are TRBV29-1 and TRBJ1-2, with D possibly matching TRBD1 (5 bases). Germline assignment: CDR1 SQVTM and CDR2 ANQGSEA. This CDR3 comprises 13 residues. Trimming removed 3 bases at V and 9 bases at J, with 17 bases between. As DNA, the CDR3 is TGCAGCGTTGATAATATCGGGGGTCGGAGCTACACCTTC. Translated, it gives CSVDNIGGRSYTF.

V gene TRBV28 combines with J gene TRBJ2-7, with D perhaps TRBD1 or TRBD2 (5 bases each). V gave up 11 bases and J gave up 5 bases, with 22 bases separating them. This CDR3 is 14 amino acids long. Germline V lookup: CDR1 MDHEN, CDR2 SYDVKM. CDR3 DNA: TGTGCCTGCACCCCTTCTTGGGGGTCCCACGAGCAGTACTTC. Protein sequence: CACTPSWGSHEQYF.

At least ten counts were recorded for this clonotype. V and J are TRBV6-5 and TRBJ2-7; D is possibly TRBD1 (5 bases). The V and J ends lost 4 bases and 2 bases respectively, with 12 bases between them. Germline assignment: CDR1 MNHEY and CDR2 SVGAGI. This CDR3 is 14 amino acids long. CDR3 coding DNA: TGTGCCAGCAGTTCCCTGACAGCTACCTACGAGCAGTACTTC. The encoded protein is CASSSLTATYEQYF.

The chain is built from TRBV4-1 and TRBJ2-2; D is perhaps TRBD1 (6 bases). This CDR3 is built from 14 residues. Germline lookup yields CDR1 MGHRA and CDR2 YSYEKL. V was shortened by 0 bases and J by 6 bases, with 8 bases between the two germline ends. The CDR3 region is CASSQEQGPGELFF. CDR3 DNA: TGCGCCAGCAGCCAAGAACAGGGACCCGGGGAGCTGTTTTTT.

The J gene is TRBJ2-5, the V gene TRBV11-2; D might be TRBD1 (5 bases). The CDR3 extends over 13 amino acids. With 2 bases removed from V and 5 bases from J, the gap between germline ends came to 9 bases. Germline CDR1 is SGHAT and CDR2 is FQNNGV. Here the CDR3 DNA reads TGTGCCAGCAGCTTAAAAGGGGCCGAGACCCAGTACTTC. Protein product: CASSLKGAETQYF.

This clonotype was seen only a few times. A clone one base away is much larger, so this may be a read error. The J gene is TRBJ2-7, the V gene TRBV6-2 or TRBV6-3; D gene uncertain. V lost 6 bases to trimming and J lost 4 bases, with 22 bases between them. The CDR3 has 16 residues. Germline V gives CDR1 MNHEY, CDR2 SVGEGT. The CDR3 loop is CASSLIAGLGHYEQYF. The CDR3, as DNA: TGTGCCAGCAGCTTAATCGCAGGCCTAGGCCATTACGAGCAGTACTTC.

This clonotype has only a few counts. This chain connects TRBV5-1 to TRBJ2-7, with 7 bases identical to TRBD2. The germline V gene has CDR1 SGHRS and CDR2 YFSETQ. The CDR3 length is 14 residues. With V trimmed by 0 bases and J by 5 bases, 5 bases remained unmatched. The CDR3, as DNA: TGCGCCAGCAGCTTGGGCGGGAGTGTCAACGAGCAGTACTTC. Protein: CASSLGGSVNEQYF.

This clonotype was seen repeatedly, ten times or more. The chain recombines TRBV28 with TRBJ1-5, with a tentative D call TRBD1 (5 bases). V lost 6 bases and J 1 base, leaving 16 bases between the germline ends. The CDR3 contains 16 residues. In germline, CDR1 is MDHEN, CDR2 SYDVKM. The CDR3 DNA reads as TGTGCCAGCAGGGGGACGGACGGCAGGAGCAATCAGCCCCAGCATTTT. Its translation is CASRGTDGRSNQPQHF.